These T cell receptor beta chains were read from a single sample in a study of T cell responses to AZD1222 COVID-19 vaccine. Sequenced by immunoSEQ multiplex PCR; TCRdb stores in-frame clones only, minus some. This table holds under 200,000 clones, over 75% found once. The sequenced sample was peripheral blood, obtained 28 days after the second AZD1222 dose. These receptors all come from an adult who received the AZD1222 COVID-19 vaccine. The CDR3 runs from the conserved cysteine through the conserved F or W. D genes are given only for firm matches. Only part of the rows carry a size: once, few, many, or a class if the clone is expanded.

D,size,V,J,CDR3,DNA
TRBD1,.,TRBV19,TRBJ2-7,CASSIEPGTGVYEQYF,TGTGCCAGTAGCATCGAACCCGGGACAGGGGTCTACGAGCAGTACTTC
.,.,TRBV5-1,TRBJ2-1,CASSLGAGSSYNEQFF,TGCGCCAGCAGCTTGGGGGCGGGGAGCTCCTACAATGAGCAGTTCTTC
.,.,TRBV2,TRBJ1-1,CASRRGGSTEAFF,TGTGCCAGCCGAAGGGGAGGGTCCACTGAAGCTTTCTTT
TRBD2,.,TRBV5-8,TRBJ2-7,CASSFLVTDGGFHEQYF,TGTGCCAGCAGCTTTCTCGTGACGGACGGGGGGTTCCACGAGCAGTACTTC
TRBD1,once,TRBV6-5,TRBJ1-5,CASSGTVNQPQHF,TGTGCCAGCAGCGGGACAGTCAATCAGCCCCAGCATTTT
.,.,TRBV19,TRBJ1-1,CASTHKFENTEAFF,TGTGCCAGTACGCACAAGTTTGAAAACACTGAAGCTTTCTTT
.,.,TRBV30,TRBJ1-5,CAMSGGFGNQPQHF,TGTGCCATGTCTGGCGGGTTTGGCAATCAGCCCCAGCATTTT
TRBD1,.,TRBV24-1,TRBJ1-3,CATSDPGQASSGNTIYF,TGTGCCACCAGTGACCCTGGACAGGCAAGCTCTGGAAACACCATATATTTT
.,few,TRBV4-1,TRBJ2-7,CASSQGALRSSYEQYF,TGCGCCAGCAGCCAAGGCGCCCTTAGAAGCTCCTACGAGCAGTACTTC
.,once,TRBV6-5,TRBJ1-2,CASSYSGPQEGYTF,TGTGCCAGCAGTTACTCTGGGCCCCAGGAGGGCTACACCTTC